Following are 3 T cell receptor beta chains from one sample sequenced in a study of blood T cell repertoires in COVID-19. The data were produced by immunoSEQ multiplex PCR, yet TCRdb's version contains in-frame clones alone and is incomplete. The sample lists about 170,000 clones, around 80% seen once, with 22% in the top ten. Sample: peripheral blood. Receptor source: a woman older than 75 with acute or convalescent COVID-19.

This clone was seen a handful of times. CDR3 protein: CASTTFSVSTDTQYF. CDR3 coding DNA: TGTGCCAGCACCACGTTTAGCGTGAGCACAGATACGCAGTATTTT. V is TRBV7-8 and J is TRBJ2-3; tentatively, D is TRBD2 (5 bases). Trimming took 7 bases from V and 0 from J, leaving 14 bases between them. Germline values: CDR1 SGHVS, CDR2 FQNEAQ. This CDR3 region has 15 residues.

This clone has only a few counts. This chain uses TRBV12-3 or TRBV12-4 with TRBJ1-1; D is undetermined. The CDR3 loop spans 12 amino acids. The V and J ends lost 6 bases and 5 bases respectively, with 10 bases between them. The CDR3 spells CASRKVRTEAFF. CDR3 sequence (DNA): TGTGCCAGCAGGAAGGTGAGGACTGAAGCTTTCTTT.

This clone was seen once. The rearrangement joins TRBV7-2 to TRBJ1-5; unclear D gene. The CDR3 contains 14 residues. Per germline, CDR1 SGHTA and CDR2 FQGNSA. The ends were cut back, 1 base at V and 3 bases at J, with 7 bases in the middle. For the CDR3, the DNA is TGTGCCAGCAGCTTAGACAACCCCAATCAGCCCCAGCATTTT. Translating it yields CASSLDNPNQPQHF.